Below are 27 T cell receptor beta chains sequenced from a single sample in a study of cytomegalovirus exposure and HLA in healthy donors. In the PCR, 60 Vbeta and 13 Jbeta primers were used. The repertoire was sequenced with immunoSEQ multiplex PCR; TCRdb's copy has only in-frame clones and lacks some. This sample's table reports about 160,000 clones. Sequenced: PBMCs. The origin of the receptors is a woman aged 55-69 years in good health and CMV-seronegative.

The chain joins TRBV28 to TRBJ2-5; D perhaps matches TRBD2 (6 bases). V lost 3 bases to trimming and J lost 7 bases, with 6 bases between them. CDR3 size: 11 residues. Germline CDR1 is MDHEN and CDR2 is SYDVKM. CDR3 bases: TGTGCCAGCAGTTTCGGGGGGACCCAGTACTTC. It yields the protein CASSFGGTQYF.

The V gene is TRBV19, the J gene TRBJ1-2, with 7 bases fitting TRBD1. Trimming removed 0 bases from V and 6 bases from J; junction bases left unmatched: 13. The CDR3 has 17 amino acids. The V gene's germline CDR1 is LNHDA and CDR2 SQIVND (reference sequence). The CDR3 region has the DNA TGTGCCAGTAGTATAGAAGGAGGTAGACAGGGAGTGAATGGCTACACCTTC. Translated: CASSIEGGRQGVNGYTF.

The gene calls are TRBV10-3 and TRBJ2-2; possibly TRBD1 for D (6 bases). The CDR3 has 13 amino acids. Germline CDR1 and CDR2: ENHRY and SYGVKD. Trimming stripped 11 bases from V and 3 bases from J, with 13 bases between. The CDR3 coding sequence is TGTGCCGTGCAGGGGTGGGACACCGGGGAGCTGTTTTTT. Amino acids: CAVQGWDTGELFF.

The chain joins TRBV2 to TRBJ1-1; TRBD1 aligns across 8 bases. The CDR3 runs 13 residues. J lost 4 bases, V lost 6 bases, and 4 bases had no gene match. Per germline, CDR1 SNHLY and CDR2 FYNNEI. CDR3 DNA sequence: TGTGCCAGCAGGTCCGACAGGGGCACTGAAGCTTTCTTT. It is translated as CASRSDRGTEAFF.

V gene TRBV2 combines with J gene TRBJ1-5, with 9 bases identical to TRBD1. The V gene's germline CDR1 is SNHLY and CDR2 FYNNEI. V gave up 4 bases and J gave up 4 bases; unmatched junction bases: 11. This CDR3 spans 17 amino acids. This CDR3 is CASSVDRGQGPNQPQHF. CDR3 nucleotide sequence: TGTGCCAGCAGTGTAGATAGAGGACAGGGGCCTAATCAGCCCCAGCATTTT. The whole variable domain, filled in from reference TRBV2 and TRBJ1-5, reads EPEVTQTPSHQVTQMGQEVILRCVPISNHLYFYWYRQILGQKVEFLVSFYNNEISEKSEIFDDQFSVERPDGSNFTLKIRSTKLEDSAMYFCASSVDRGQGPNQPQHFGDGTRLSIL.

The chain employs TRBV6-6 and TRBJ2-2, with D possibly matching TRBD2 (7 bases). This CDR3 contains 16 residues. Trimming took 2 bases from V and 2 from J, leaving 12 bases between them. Germline CDR1 is MNHNY and CDR2 is SVGAGI (reference sequence). The CDR3, as DNA: TGTGCCAGCAGTTACAACGGGGGGCGTAACACCGGGGAGCTGTTTTTT. Translating it yields CASSYNGGRNTGELFF.

The chain has TRBV5-4 and TRBJ2-7; no clear D gene. The CDR3 runs to 13 residues. Germline CDR1 SGHNT, CDR2 YYREEE (reference sequence). Deletions cut 3 bases from V and 3 bases from J, with 10 bases between. This CDR3 is CASSSPQVYEQYF. CDR3 bases: TGTGCCAGCAGCTCTCCCCAGGTCTACGAGCAGTACTTC.

The CDR3 region has the DNA TGTGCCAGCAGCTTAGTATCGGGGGACAATCAGCCCCAGCATTTT. As protein: CASSLVSGDNQPQHF. The chain has TRBV7-9 and TRBJ1-5; the D gene is possibly TRBD1 (5 bases). With 1 base removed from V and 3 bases from J, the gap between germline ends came to 10 bases. CDR1 is SEHNR, CDR2 FQNEAQ, per germline (reference sequence). The CDR3 is 15 amino acids.

The chain combines TRBV4-1 with TRBJ2-7; D is possibly TRBD2 (5 bases). The ends were cut back, 0 bases at V and 3 bases at J, with 12 bases in the middle. The CDR3 has 15 amino acids. Germline V gene data show CDR1 as MGHRA and CDR2 as YSYEKL. In DNA, the CDR3 is TGCGCCAGCAGCCAAGATTCGGGGTTCTACTACGAGCAGTACTTC. Translated: CASSQDSGFYYEQYF.

The CDR3 loop is CASSQDWRGDLSYNEQFF. In DNA, the CDR3 is TGCGCCAGCAGCCAAGATTGGCGGGGGGACCTCTCCTACAATGAGCAGTTCTTC. V and J are TRBV4-1 and TRBJ2-1; 8 nucleotides line up with TRBD2. CDR1 MGHRA and CDR2 YSYEKL come from the germline V gene. The CDR3 covers 18 residues. Losses at the gene ends were 0 bases for V and 0 bases for J; bases not matched to a gene: 7.

The V call is TRBV11-2, the J call TRBJ2-5, with no clear D. Trimming removed 6 bases at V and 2 bases at J, with 4 bases between. The CDR3 is 11 residues long. Germline CDR1 reads SGHAT; CDR2 reads FQNNGV. CDR3 sequence reads: CASRAQETQYF. In DNA, the CDR3 is TGTGCCAGCAGGGCTCAAGAGACCCAGTACTTC.

The V and J genes are TRBV11-1 and TRBJ2-5; D is possibly TRBD2 (5 bases). This CDR3 is built from 15 residues. Trimming stripped 0 bases from V and 2 bases from J, with 10 bases between. The V gene's germline CDR1 is SGHAT and CDR2 FQDESV (reference sequence). Here the CDR3 DNA reads TGTGCCAGCAGCTTAGCGCGGTCGGGGCAAGAGACCCAGTACTTC. Protein: CASSLARSGQETQYF. Using reference TRBV11-1 and TRBJ2-5 for the parts outside the CDR3, the full variable domain is EAEVAQSPRYKITEKSQAVAFWCDPISGHATLYWYRQILGQGPELLVQFQDESVVDDSQLPKDRFSAERLKGVDSTLKIQPAELGDSAMYLCASSLARSGQETQYFGPGTRLLVL.

The chain uses TRBV7-3 and TRBJ2-1; 8 nucleotides align to TRBD1. CDR1 is SGHTA, CDR2 FQGTGA, per germline. Unmatched junction bases numbered 8, after V lost 1 base and J lost 6 bases. The CDR3 covers 16 residues. Here the CDR3 reads CASSLNPQGAVNEQFF. CDR3 sequence (DNA): TGTGCCAGCAGCTTAAATCCGCAGGGGGCGGTCAATGAGCAGTTCTTC.

The gene calls are TRBV19 and TRBJ1-5; D might be TRBD1 (5 bases). Germline CDR1 is LNHDA and CDR2 is SQIVND (reference sequence). Deletions cut 3 bases from V and 0 bases from J, with 12 bases between. The CDR3 is 16 residues long. CDR3 amino acids: CASSILDNYSNQPQHF. The CDR3 region has the DNA TGTGCCAGTAGTATTTTGGACAATTATAGCAATCAGCCCCAGCATTTT.

V gene TRBV2 combines with J gene TRBJ1-5; a weak D match, TRBD1 (6 bases). The V end was cut by 2 bases, the J end by 0 bases, with 8 bases between. This CDR3 contains 15 residues. The germline V gene encodes CDR1 SNHLY and CDR2 FYNNEI. For the CDR3, the DNA is TGTGCCAGCAGTGAACGGGGGGCTAGCAATCAGCCCCAGCATTTT. Protein: CASSERGASNQPQHF.

V gene TRBV6-6 combines with J gene TRBJ1-4; D may be TRBD1 (5 bases). CDR3 length equals 15 residues. CDR1 and CDR2 (germline): MNHNY, SVGAGI (reference sequence). V lost 2 bases and J 5 bases, leaving 12 bases between the germline ends. CDR3 coding DNA: TGTGCCAGCAGTTACAAGGCAGGGTACAATGAAAAACTGTTTTTT. Protein sequence: CASSYKAGYNEKLFF.

V and J are TRBV4-1 and TRBJ2-2; 7 bases map to TRBD1. Looked up from germline, CDR1 is MGHRA and CDR2 is YSYEKL. This CDR3 region has 17 residues. V shed 0 bases, J shed 0 bases, and the junction held 4 bases outside the gene matches. Written as DNA, the CDR3 is TGCGCCAGCAGCCAAGAAAGGCAGGGGGCGAACACCGGGGAGCTGTTTTTT. Translating gives CASSQERQGANTGELFF.

The rearrangement links TRBV7-8 to TRBJ1-4; D unclear. Germline V CDR1 and CDR2: SGHVS, FQNEAQ. The V end was cut by 2 bases, the J end by 10 bases, with 8 bases between. This CDR3 comprises 12 residues. This chain's CDR3 is CASSLSSGKLFF. In DNA form, the CDR3 reads TGTGCCAGCAGCTTATCTAGTGGAAAACTGTTTTTT.

The chain has TRBV7-6 and TRBJ1-1; 7 nucleotides align to TRBD1. V dropped 5 bases and J dropped 1; count of bases not matched to a gene: 4. The CDR3 has 14 residues. The germline gives CDR1 SGHVS, CDR2 FNYEAQ. As DNA, the CDR3 is TGTGCCAGCAGCGCATACAGGGGGAACACTGAAGCTTTCTTT. This encodes CASSAYRGNTEAFF.

The V and J genes are TRBV11-2 and TRBJ1-4; no firm D call. The V end was cut by 5 bases, the J end by 0 bases, with 16 bases between. Germline loops: CDR1 SGHAT, CDR2 FQNNGV. This CDR3 has 17 residues. The CDR3 DNA follows: TGTGCCAGCAGCCTAGTTATGTACTCTGCAACTAATGAAAAACTGTTTTTT. Protein: CASSLVMYSATNEKLFF.

The chain joins TRBV9 to TRBJ2-7; 9 bases match TRBD1. The trim removed 3 bases at V and 6 bases at J, leaving 10 bases unmatched. In germline, CDR1 is SGDLS, CDR2 YYNGEE. The CDR3 has 15 amino acids. CDR3 sequence reads: CASSALPGQGAEQYF. The CDR3, as DNA: TGTGCCAGCAGCGCACTACCGGGACAGGGTGCCGAGCAGTACTTC.

The chain has TRBV7-2 and TRBJ2-3; TRBD2 might be the D (7 bases). V was trimmed by 2 bases and J by 2 bases, leaving 11 bases between them. Germline CDR1 SGHTA, CDR2 FQGNSA. The CDR3 totals 15 residues. CDR3 region: CASSLKGGYTDTQYF. DNA of the CDR3: TGTGCCAGCAGCTTAAAGGGGGGGTACACAGATACGCAGTATTTT.

This sequence joins TRBV7-2 and TRBJ1-1; tentative D call: TRBD1 (5 bases). Trimming left V 5 bases short and J 5 bases short, with 15 bases between. The CDR3 has 14 residues. Germline V gene data show CDR1 as SGHTA and CDR2 as FQGNSA. In DNA form, the CDR3 reads TGTGCCAGCAGCCCCGGGGGGGTGGTTACTGAAGCTTTCTTT. Amino acid sequence: CASSPGGVVTEAFF.

This chain links TRBV14 with TRBJ2-7; D possibly corresponds to TRBD2 (6 bases). With 2 bases removed from V and 6 bases from J, the gap between germline ends came to 14 bases. Germline assignment: CDR1 SGHDN and CDR2 FVKESK. This CDR3 has 14 amino acids. The CDR3 reads CASSQTTEGGEQYF. CDR3 bases: TGTGCCAGCAGCCAAACCACCGAGGGAGGCGAGCAGTACTTC.

The chain couples TRBV5-6 to TRBJ1-1, with TRBD1 matching 7 bases. J was trimmed by 2 bases and V by 5 bases; bases with no gene match: 6. The CDR3 runs to 14 residues. CDR1 SGHDT and CDR2 YYEEEE come from the germline V gene. CDR3 protein: CASSWDRANTEAFF. The DNA for the CDR3 is TGTGCCAGCAGTTGGGACAGAGCTAACACTGAAGCTTTCTTT.

In DNA form, the CDR3 reads TGTGCCAGCAGCCAGTTTGCGCTGACAGGGCTGCTATTTAGTGTGAACACTGAAGCTTTCTTT. Translating gives CASSQFALTGLLFSVNTEAFF. V and J are TRBV4-2 and TRBJ1-1; TRBD1 agrees at 7 bases. CDR3 length equals 21 residues. V trimming: 3 bases; J trimming: 0 bases; junction bases outside the gene matches: 22. CDR1 and CDR2 (germline): LGHNA, YNFKEQ.

The chain employs TRBV7-2 and TRBJ1-6, with D uncertain. Germline V gene data show CDR1 as SGHTA and CDR2 as FQGNSA. V lost 1 base to trimming and J lost 7 bases, with 11 bases between them. This CDR3 comprises 15 residues. The CDR3 region is CASSLVARLNSPLHF. The DNA of the CDR3 is TGTGCCAGCAGCTTAGTTGCCAGACTAAATTCACCCCTCCACTTT.